The clone carrying this TCR beta chain was recorded many times. Antigen unknown. Time point here: sample taken at primary tumor resection. Samples came from about 72 TRACERx patients with untreated early-stage lung cancer. Whole RNA was taken from tumor, nontumor lung or frozen PBMC; it was then sequenced unsorted. These data come from a study of spatial heterogeneity in lung cancer. Study-wide results and limits: Detection of ubiquitous tumor TCRs in blood was higher at resection than follow-up.

TCR cDNA molecules were tagged individually, and each one carried a unique molecular identifier. TCRdb re-derived calls from the 5' RACE reads in MiXCR, one entry per CDR3 protein. The sample records under 25,000 distinct CDR3 sequences, approximately 6.2% being singletons. The clonotype was recovered from a male donor with early-stage non-small cell lung cancer. Source: PBMCs, taken at surgery.

This chain's CDR3 is CASSVVGHNSPLHF. For the CDR3, the DNA is TGTGCCAGCAGCGTAGTAGGTCATAATTCACCCCTCCACTTT. The chain carries TRBV7-9 and TRBJ1-6, with D hard to call. Germline CDR1 reads SEHNR; CDR2 reads FQNEAQ (reference sequence). V was cut by 5 bases and J by 5 bases, with 10 bases left in between. This CDR3 has 14 residues.